The clone carrying this T cell receptor (beta chain) was seen a few times. This sample is drawn from a study of blood T cells in healthy people across ages. Overall study: Every two T cells gave about one barcoded beta molecule via template switching.

Each donor supplied around 10 milliliters of peripheral blood. CDR1 and CDR2 (germline): MNHEY, SMNVEV (reference sequence). CDR3 length equals 16 residues. After removal of 6 bases from V and 4 bases from J, the junction contained 11 bases not matched to a gene. Primers used in a second PCR of roughly 6 to 12 cycles were a sample-barcoded 5' primer and a J-beta primer mix. TCRdb called the 5' RACE reads again in MiXCR, with one record for every CDR3 protein. This sample has over 1,500,000 distinct CDR3 sequences; roughly two fifths occur once, and the top ten carry under 25%. Sequenced: blood. The chain couples TRBV27 to TRBJ2-1; 8 bases fit TRBD2. This clonotype originated in a human donor in good health. DNA of the CDR3: TGTGCCAGCAGAGTATCAGCGGGGGCGTGGTACAATGAGCAGTTCTTC. Protein product: CASRVSAGAWYNEQFF.